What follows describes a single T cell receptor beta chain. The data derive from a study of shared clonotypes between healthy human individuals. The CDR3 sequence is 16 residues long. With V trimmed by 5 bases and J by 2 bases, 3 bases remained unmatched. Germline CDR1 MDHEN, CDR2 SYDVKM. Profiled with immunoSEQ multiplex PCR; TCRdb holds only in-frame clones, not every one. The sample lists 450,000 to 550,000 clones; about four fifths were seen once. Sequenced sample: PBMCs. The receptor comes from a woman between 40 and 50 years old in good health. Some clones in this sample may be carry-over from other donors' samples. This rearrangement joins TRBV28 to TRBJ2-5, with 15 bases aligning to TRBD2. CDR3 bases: TGTGCCAGCAGTGAGGGACTAGCGGGAGGACAAGAGACCCAGTACTTC. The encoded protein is CASSEGLAGGQETQYF.